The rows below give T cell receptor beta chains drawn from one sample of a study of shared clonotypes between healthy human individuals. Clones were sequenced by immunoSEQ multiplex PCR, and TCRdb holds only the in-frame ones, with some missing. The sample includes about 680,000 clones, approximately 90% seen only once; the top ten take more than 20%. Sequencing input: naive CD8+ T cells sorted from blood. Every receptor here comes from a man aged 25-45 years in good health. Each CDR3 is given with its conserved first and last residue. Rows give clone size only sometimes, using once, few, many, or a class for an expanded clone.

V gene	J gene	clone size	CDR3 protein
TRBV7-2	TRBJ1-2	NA	CASSLEFRDYGYTF
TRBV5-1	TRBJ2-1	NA	CASKSVPSGIIAGAYNEQFF
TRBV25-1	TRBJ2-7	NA	CASSERSNRGSYEQYF
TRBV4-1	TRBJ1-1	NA	CASSQAQGRDTEAFF
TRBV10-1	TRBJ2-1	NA	CATSPGRANYNEQFF
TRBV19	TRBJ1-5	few	CASSIGPGQPQHF
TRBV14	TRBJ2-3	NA	CASSQGTSGSTDTQYF
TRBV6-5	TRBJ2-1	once	CASSGLAGGKQFF
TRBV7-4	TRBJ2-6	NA	CANSSQSRANVLTF
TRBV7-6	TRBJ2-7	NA	CASSLWTGQEQYF
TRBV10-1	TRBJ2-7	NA	CASSESGTSGTYEQYF
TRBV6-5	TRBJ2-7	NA	CASSYEGNGIDEQYF
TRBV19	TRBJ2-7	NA	CASSLAGVPYEQYF
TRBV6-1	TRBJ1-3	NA	CASSEARVYGNTIYF
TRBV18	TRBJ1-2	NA	CASSPTPGQGAEGYTF
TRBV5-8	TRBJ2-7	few	CASSSGARPYEQYF
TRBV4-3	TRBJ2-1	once	CASSQNNNEQFF
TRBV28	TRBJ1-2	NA	CATTHLTILTGLDYGYTF
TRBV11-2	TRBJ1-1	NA	CASSFPPTLRDTEAFF
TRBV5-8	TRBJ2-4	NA	CASSYTGGWYIQYF
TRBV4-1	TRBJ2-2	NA	CASSQREVWTGELFF
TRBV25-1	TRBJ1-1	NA	CASTSGYAEAFF
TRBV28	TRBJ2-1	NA	CASSYQRTRADNEQFF
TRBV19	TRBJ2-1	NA	CASSMRELYEQFF
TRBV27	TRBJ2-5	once	CASSLLGGEETQYF
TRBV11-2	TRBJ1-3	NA	CASSSQEGSISGNTIYF
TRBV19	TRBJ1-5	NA	CASSSTRVGQISQPQHF
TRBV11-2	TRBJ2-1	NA	CASSFGLAGVPYNEQFF
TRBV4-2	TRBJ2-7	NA	CASSQVDLAEGSYEQYF
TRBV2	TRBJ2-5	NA	CASSEALRGYQETQYF
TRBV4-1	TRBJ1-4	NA	CASSQGTGSGEKLFF
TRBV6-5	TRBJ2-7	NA	CASNDRSYEQYF
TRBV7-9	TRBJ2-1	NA	CASSLALGTLNEQFF
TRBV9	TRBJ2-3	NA	CASSVETGGDTQYF
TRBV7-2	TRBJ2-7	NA	CASSPDSYYEQYF
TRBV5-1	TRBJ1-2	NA	CASSLDGGGGYTF
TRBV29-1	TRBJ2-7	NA	CSISGRAAYEQYF
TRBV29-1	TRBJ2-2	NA	CSADVGINTGELFF
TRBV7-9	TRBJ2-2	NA	CASSSGELFF
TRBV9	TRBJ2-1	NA	CASSPREHEQFF
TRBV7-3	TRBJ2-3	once	CASSSIAGEDTQYF
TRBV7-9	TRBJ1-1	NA	CASSFGRGYTEAFF
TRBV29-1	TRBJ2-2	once	CSVEDAANTGELFF